Each of the 14 T cell receptor beta chains below was sequenced from the same sample in a study of vaccination effects on CD4 cells after COVID-19. Which antigens these TCRs recognize remains unknown. The method was immunoSEQ multiplex PCR; TCRdb's version includes in-frame clones alone and lacks a portion of them. The sample has just under 65,000 clones, approximately 75% seen once. Before sequencing took place, the ViraFEST assay used viral peptide pools to expand antigen-specific CD4+ T cells. Researchers isolated CD4+ T cells once about eleven days of culture had elapsed. Vaccinated recipients, who were negative for nucleocapsid antibodies, had no history of SARS-CoV-2 infection. The sample consisted of CD4+ T cells from PBMCs cultured with HCoV-OC43 spike peptides, taken before COVID-19 vaccination. Indicated subset: HCoV-OC43 spike overlapping peptide pool stimulation. The origin of the receptors is a human donor who received a COVID-19 vaccine.

This clone turned up a few times. The V gene is TRBV4-1, the J gene TRBJ1-2; tentative D call: TRBD1 (5 bases). The CDR3 loop spans 14 amino acids. Germline CDR1 MGHRA, CDR2 YSYEKL. The V end was cut by 4 bases, the J end by 0 bases, with 9 bases between. This CDR3 is CASSRPDTNYGYTF. The CDR3 DNA follows: TGCGCCAGCAGCCGGCCGGACACTAACTATGGCTACACCTTC.

V usage is TRBV19 and J usage is TRBJ1-1, with 7 bases identical to TRBD1. Germline V gene sequence: CDR1 LNHDA, CDR2 SQIVND (reference sequence). Trimming removed 7 bases from V and 5 bases from J; junction bases left unmatched: 19. The CDR3 contains 17 residues. The CDR3 sequence: CASTKYLSAGTETEAFF. The CDR3 nucleotides read TGTGCCAGTACCAAGTACCTAAGCGCCGGGACAGAAACTGAAGCTTTCTTT.

V gene TRBV5-1 combines with J gene TRBJ1-2, with TRBD1 as a possible D gene (6 bases). The CDR3 is 13 residues long. V was shortened by 5 bases and J by 7 bases, with 15 bases between the two germline ends. In germline, CDR1 is SGHRS, CDR2 YFSETQ. The CDR3 is CASSLTGTTGYTF. The CDR3 DNA follows: TGCGCCAGCAGTCTTACCGGGACAACTGGCTACACCTTC.

The rearrangement joins TRBV25-1 to TRBJ1-3, with TRBD1 identical over 7 bases. The CDR3 sequence is 15 residues long. CDR1 is MGHDK and CDR2 is SYGVNS in the germline V gene. With 8 bases clipped from V and 2 bases from J, the junction kept 9 bases outside the gene matches. The CDR3 loop reads CASGKGAHAGNTIYF. Written as DNA, the CDR3 is TGTGCCAGCGGAAAGGGGGCTCACGCTGGAAACACCATATATTTT.

The chain's CDR3 is CASTQTRTGGRTEAFF. The CDR3 DNA reads as TGTGCCAGTACTCAAACCCGGACAGGGGGCAGGACTGAAGCTTTCTTT. The rearrangement joins TRBV19 to TRBJ1-1, with 11 bases lining up with TRBD1. The CDR3 covers 16 residues. The germline V gene encodes CDR1 LNHDA and CDR2 SQIVND (reference sequence). Germline trimming cut 7 bases from V and 5 bases from J; bases unmatched to any gene: 12.

This clone was observed a handful of times. The J gene is TRBJ1-4, the V gene TRBV5-4; D is possibly TRBD1 (6 bases). The ends were cut back, 0 bases at V and 8 bases at J, with 11 bases in the middle. CDR3 length: 14 amino acids. Germline V gene sequence: CDR1 SGHNT, CDR2 YYREEE (reference sequence). The CDR3 DNA reads as TGTGCCAGCAGCTTGGGAGGGGGTGGCGAAAAACTGTTTTTT. Translated: CASSLGGGGEKLFF.

The V call is TRBV5-1, the J call TRBJ1-6; the D is unclear. V dropped 0 bases and J dropped 7 bases, with 11 bases sitting between them. The CDR3 sequence is 15 residues long. Germline V gene sequence: CDR1 SGHRS, CDR2 YFSETQ. Here the CDR3 reads CASSLDINGNSPLHF. CDR3 bases: TGCGCCAGCAGCTTGGATATTAATGGGAATTCACCCCTCCACTTT. Full variable domain (missing parts from reference TRBV5-1 and TRBJ1-6): KAGVTQTPRYLIKTRGQQVTLSCSPISGHRSVSWYQQTPGQGLQFLFEYFSETQRNKGNFPGRFSGRQFSNSRSEMNVSTLELGDSALYLCASSLDINGNSPLHFGNGTRLTVT.

The chain links TRBV6-6 to TRBJ2-5, with a tentative D call TRBD2 (6 bases). Trimming removed 2 bases at V and 5 bases at J, with 15 bases between. The CDR3 is 15 residues long. Germline CDR1 reads MNHNY; CDR2 reads SVGAGI (reference sequence). The CDR3 reads CASSYIGRGKETQYF. CDR3 in DNA: TGTGCCAGCAGTTACATAGGACGGGGGAAGGAGACCCAGTACTTC.

V gene TRBV4-2 combines with J gene TRBJ1-4; D gene uncertain. Germline V gives CDR1 LGHNA, CDR2 YNFKEQ. Trimming pared 0 bases from V and 5 bases from J, leaving 10 bases between. There are 15 residues in the CDR3. The CDR3 region is CASSQDRAANEKLFF. The CDR3, as DNA: TGTGCCAGCAGCCAAGATCGGGCAGCGAATGAAAAACTGTTTTTT.

This clone was picked up a small number of times. This chain joins TRBV10-3 and TRBJ1-4, with D possibly being TRBD1 (5 bases). V was shortened by 7 bases and J by 8 bases, with 14 bases between the two germline ends. Germline assignment: CDR1 ENHRY and CDR2 SYGVKD. The CDR3 length is 13 residues. CDR3 in amino acids: CAIKSRAEEKLFF. In DNA form, the CDR3 reads TGTGCCATCAAGAGCAGGGCCGAGGAAAAACTGTTTTTT.

This sequence joins TRBV30 and TRBJ2-6; 9 bases are shared with TRBD1. The CDR3 is 18 residues long. From germline, CDR1 is GTSNPN and CDR2 SVGIG (reference sequence). V gave up 2 bases and J gave up 4 bases; unmatched junction bases: 12. The CDR3 nucleotides read TGTGCCTGGAGTATCGGTCGGACAGGGGCTACCGGGGCCAACGTCCTGACTTTC. It codes for CAWSIGRTGATGANVLTF.

The V and J genes are TRBV19 and TRBJ2-5; 14 bases line up with TRBD2. Germline trimming cut 3 bases from V and 5 bases from J; bases unmatched to any gene: 11. The germline CDR1 and CDR2 sequences are LNHDA and SQIVND (reference sequence). This CDR3 is 18 amino acids long. CDR3 amino acids: CASSIFRLAGGVGETQYF. The CDR3 DNA reads TGTGCCAGTAGTATCTTCCGACTAGCGGGGGGGGTAGGGGAGACCCAGTACTTC. Using reference TRBV19 and TRBJ2-5 for the parts outside the CDR3, the full variable domain is DGGITQSPKYLFRKEGQNVTLSCEQNLNHDAMYWYRQDPGQGLRLIYYSQIVNDFQKGDIAEGYSVSREKKESFPLTVTSAQKNPTAFYLCASSIFRLAGGVGETQYFGPGTRLLVL.

This clone was observed a handful of times. J is TRBJ1-1 and V is TRBV2, with D uncertain. V was clipped by 9 bases and J by 1 base, with 15 bases between them. Germline loops: CDR1 SNHLY, CDR2 FYNNEI. CDR3 size: 14 residues. CDR3 sequence (DNA): TGTGCCAGTCTCTGGGGAACGGCGAACACTGAAGCTTTCTTT. Protein sequence: CASLWGTANTEAFF.

This clone appeared a single time. The V gene is TRBV4-1, the J gene TRBJ2-5; D is possibly TRBD2 (5 bases). Germline assignment: CDR1 MGHRA and CDR2 YSYEKL. Trimming pared 6 bases from V and 1 base from J, leaving 15 bases between. The CDR3 is 15 residues long. The CDR3 region has the DNA TGCGCCAGCAGGAAGTTTGGAGGAGCCCAAGAGACCCAGTACTTC. Translated, it gives CASRKFGGAQETQYF.